The T cell receptor (beta chain) under discussion was sequenced for a study of cytomegalovirus exposure and HLA in healthy donors. This CDR3 has 16 residues. Germline CDR1 reads MNHNS; CDR2 reads SASEGT. The germline V and J ends were trimmed by 3 bases and 0 bases, with 13 bases remaining between them. PCR employed 60 Vbeta and 13 Jbeta primers. The method was immunoSEQ multiplex PCR; TCRdb's version includes in-frame clones alone and lacks a portion of them. The table includes 86,000 or so clones, 75% to 85% detected once. Input material: PBMCs. This TCR was recovered from a woman aged 40 to 50 in good health and CMV-seropositive. J is TRBJ2-3 and V is TRBV6-1; possibly TRBD1 for D (6 bases). CDR3 coding DNA: TGTGCCAGCAGTGACCCGAGGACAGTCAGCACAGATACGCAGTATTTT. This gives the protein CASSDPRTVSTDTQYF.